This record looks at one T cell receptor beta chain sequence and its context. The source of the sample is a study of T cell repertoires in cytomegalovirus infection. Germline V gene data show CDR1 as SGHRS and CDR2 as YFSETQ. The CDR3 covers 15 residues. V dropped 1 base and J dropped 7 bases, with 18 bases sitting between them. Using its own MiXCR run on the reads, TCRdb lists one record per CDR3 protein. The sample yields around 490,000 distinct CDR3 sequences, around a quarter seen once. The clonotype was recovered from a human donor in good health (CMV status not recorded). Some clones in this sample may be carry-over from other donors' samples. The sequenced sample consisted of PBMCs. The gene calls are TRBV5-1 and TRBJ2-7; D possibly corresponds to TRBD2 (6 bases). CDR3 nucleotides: TGCGCCAGCAGCTTGCAAGGACTACCAAATACTGAGCAGTACTTC. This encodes CASSLQGLPNTEQYF.